This section outlines one T cell receptor beta chain sequence together with its context. The sample comes from a study of blood T cell repertoires in COVID-19. Measured with immunoSEQ multiplex PCR; TCRdb has only the in-frame clones, and not every one. The sample shows about 120,000 clones, roughly 87% of them seen only once. Trimming took 2 bases from V and 2 from J; bases not matched to a gene: 3. Germline lookup yields CDR1 MNHEY and CDR2 SMNVEV (reference sequence). The CDR3 contains 15 residues. The source is a man at least 80 years old with acute or convalescent COVID-19. The specimen was peripheral blood. V usage is TRBV27 and J usage is TRBJ2-7, with 10 bases fitting TRBD1. As DNA, the CDR3 is TGTGCCAGCAGTTTAAGGGACAGGGGCACCTACGAGCAGTACTTC. It encodes CASSLRDRGTYEQYF.